Given below is one T cell receptor (beta chain) in context. Recruitment covered about two dozen US areas and drew participants whose ages spanned roughly 18 to 100 years. Donors were grouped by their self-reported clinical history. V dropped 4 bases and J dropped 4 bases, with 16 bases sitting between them. Germline V gene sequence: CDR1 LGHDT, CDR2 YNNKEL (reference sequence). CDR3 length: 15 amino acids. Here immunoSEQ multiplex PCR was the method, and the copy in TCRdb shows in-frame clones only, minus some. Counted here are 250,000 to 350,000 clones, approximately 85% occurring once; the ten biggest clones make up about 4.1%. The sample belongs to a study of blood T cell repertoires in COVID-19. Study-level background: Italy, Spain and the United States were the sources of the convalescent and acute COVID-19 samples. PBMCs, B-cell-depleted T cells, or T cells provided the cDNA or gDNA that made up the material.

The receptor was derived from a woman in her thirties who had recovered from COVID-19. The sequencing input was PBMCs or T cells enriched from blood (not recorded which). This chain connects TRBV3-1 (or the pseudogene TRBV3-2) to TRBJ1-1, with a possible D match to TRBD1 (5 bases). The DNA of the CDR3 is TGTGCCAGCAGCCTCAGATGGTCGGGGGTCACTGAAGCTTTCTTT. It specifies CASSLRWSGVTEAFF.